A single T cell receptor beta chain is shown here with its context. Germline loops: CDR1 ENHRY, CDR2 SYGVKD. CDR3 size: 17 residues. V dropped 6 bases and J dropped 4; count of bases not matched to a gene: 16. This sample is part of a study of blood T cell repertoires in COVID-19. Only in-frame clones appear in the TCRdb table, and some are missing; sequencing was by immunoSEQ multiplex PCR. The data hold roughly 21,000 clones, with 75% to 90% observed a single time. The clonotype was recovered from a human donor with acute or convalescent COVID-19. The donor label of this sample is uncertain. The sample comprised peripheral blood. The chain uses TRBV10-3 and TRBJ2-5; TRBD2 agrees at 8 bases. This CDR3 reads CAIRAESGAGGSETQYF. CDR3 DNA sequence: TGTGCCATCAGAGCTGAGTCTGGGGCGGGGGGTTCAGAGACCCAGTACTTC.